The sequence of this TCR beta chain was determined in a study of cytomegalovirus exposure and HLA in healthy donors. V lost 5 bases, J lost 7 bases, and 21 bases lay in between. Germline loops: CDR1 SEHNR, CDR2 FQNEAQ (reference sequence). The CDR3 covers 15 residues. This PCR relied on a set of 60 Vbeta primers and 13 Jbeta primers. Data came from immunoSEQ multiplex PCR; TCRdb stores just in-frame clones and leaves some out. The sample contains about 150,000 clones, approximately 80% of which appear only once. This TCR was sampled from a woman aged 40 to 50 in good health and CMV-seronegative. This rearrangement joins TRBV7-9 to TRBJ2-7; tentatively, D is TRBD2 (6 bases). Sequencing was carried out using PBMCs. CDR3 in amino acids: CASSGGDSGSREQYF. In nucleotides, the CDR3 is TGTGCCAGCAGCGGAGGGGACTCCGGGTCGAGGGAGCAGTACTTC.